This entry lists 23 T cell receptor beta chains sequenced from one sample in a study of T-cell memory formation after mild COVID-19. TCRdb re-called the 5' RACE reads with MiXCR, one entry per CDR3 protein. The data contain about 260,000 distinct CDR3 sequences, 8% to 9% of them singletons. What was sequenced was PBMCs or a T cell subset sorted from them (not recorded which). These receptors all come from a man aged 18 to 30 who had mild COVID-19 (a few samples of this study predate the infection). Cell type and time point are not known.

The chain carries TRBV24-1 and TRBJ2-2; 7 bases fit TRBD1. The CDR3 totals 12 residues. With 10 bases clipped from V and 4 bases from J, the junction kept 2 bases outside the gene matches. The germline V gene has CDR1 KGHDR and CDR2 SFDVKD. The CDR3 region is CATGGPTGELFF. The CDR3 nucleotides read TGTGCCACAGGGGGCCCCACCGGGGAGCTGTTTTTT.

This clonotype occurred a few times. The V gene is TRBV7-8, the J gene TRBJ2-7; TRBD1 might be the D (8 bases). This CDR3 spans 15 amino acids. V gave up 3 bases and J gave up 3 bases, with 15 bases separating them. Germline V gene lookup returns CDR1 SGHVS and CDR2 FQNEAQ. CDR3 protein: CASSLGGTGLYEQYF. CDR3 nucleotides: TGTGCCAGCAGCTTGGGGGGGACAGGACTCTACGAGCAGTACTTC.

This clonotype has a handful of counts. This chain uses TRBV12-3 or TRBV12-4 with TRBJ2-7; D may correspond to TRBD1 or TRBD2 (5 bases each). The CDR3 covers 13 residues. V gave up 4 bases and J gave up 2 bases, with 9 bases separating them. CDR3 coding DNA: TGTGCCAGCAGTTGGGGGAACACCTACGAGCAGTACTTC. Protein product: CASSWGNTYEQYF.

V is TRBV25-1 and J is TRBJ2-5; the D is unclear. The CDR3 has 13 amino acids. V was trimmed by 2 bases and J by 4 bases, leaving 8 bases between them. Germline V gene data show CDR1 as MGHDK and CDR2 as SYGVNS. The CDR3 DNA reads as TGTGCCAGCAGTGAACCCGGGTTAGAGACCCAGTACTTC. Protein sequence: CASSEPGLETQYF.

V is TRBV12-3 or TRBV12-4 and J is TRBJ2-1; 7 bases match TRBD1. This CDR3 is 14 amino acids long. Trimming at V came to 0 bases and at J to 6 bases, leaving 2 bases not matched to a gene. CDR3 in amino acids: CASSLATGRNEQFF. The CDR3 DNA sequence: TGTGCCAGCAGTTTAGCGACAGGGCGCAATGAGCAGTTCTTC.

The chain links TRBV7-9 to TRBJ2-1, with 7 bases aligning to TRBD2. This CDR3 spans 17 amino acids. Unmatched junction bases numbered 15, after V lost 4 bases and J lost 6 bases. The germline V gene encodes CDR1 SEHNR and CDR2 FQNEAQ (reference sequence). The CDR3 loop is CASSSIDGEGRGNEQFF. The CDR3 nucleotides read TGTGCCAGCAGCTCAATCGACGGGGAGGGTCGGGGCAATGAGCAGTTCTTC.

There are a few counts of this clonotype. The chain recombines TRBV10-3 with TRBJ1-5; tentative D call: TRBD1 (5 bases). Germline CDR1 is ENHRY and CDR2 is SYGVKD. The CDR3 contains 14 residues. Between the trimmed V and J ends, which lost 8 bases and 4 bases, there was a span of 15 bases. CDR3 coding DNA: TGTGCCATCGGAGGGAGGCAGGGTAATCAGCCCCAGCATTTT. This encodes CAIGGRQGNQPQHF.

This clonotype came up many times. The chain combines TRBV6-5 with TRBJ1-2; maybe TRBD1 (6 bases). V was pared by 7 bases and J by 6 bases, with 15 bases between. Germline V gives CDR1 MNHEY, CDR2 SVGAGI. The CDR3 consists of 13 residues. CDR3 region: CASNGRDKDGYTF. The CDR3 region has the DNA TGTGCCAGCAACGGCCGGGACAAGGATGGCTACACCTTC.

V is TRBV5-4 and J is TRBJ1-1; D is undetermined. V gave up 4 bases and J gave up 5 bases, with 18 bases separating them. This CDR3 has 15 residues. The germline V gene has CDR1 SGHNT and CDR2 YYREEE (reference sequence). CDR3 amino acids: CASSPQNVMRTEAFF. The CDR3 DNA is TGTGCCAGCAGCCCTCAGAACGTCATGAGGACTGAAGCTTTCTTT.

This clonotype was observed a few times. The chain links TRBV6-6 to TRBJ2-1; a weak D match, TRBD1 (6 bases). The CDR3 has 14 amino acids. The V and J ends lost 4 bases and 10 bases respectively, with 17 bases between them. The germline V gene encodes CDR1 MNHNY and CDR2 SVGAGI (reference sequence). CDR3 sequence: CASSSGTTGREQFF. The CDR3 DNA reads TGTGCCAGCAGTTCCGGGACGACAGGACGGGAGCAGTTCTTC.

At least ten counts were recorded for this clonotype. This chain links TRBV24-1 with TRBJ2-3; D may be TRBD2 (6 bases). Trimming removed 4 bases at V and 0 bases at J, with 13 bases between. Germline loops: CDR1 KGHDR, CDR2 SFDVKD. The CDR3 runs to 16 residues. The CDR3 DNA reads as TGTGCCACCAGTGAACCGGGACTTACTAGCACAGATACGCAGTATTTT. Its protein is CATSEPGLTSTDTQYF.

The rearrangement joins TRBV20-1 to TRBJ2-3; D may correspond to TRBD1 or TRBD2 (5 bases each). This CDR3 is built from 14 residues. Germline CDR1 reads DFQATT; CDR2 reads SNEGSKA (reference sequence). The germline V and J ends were trimmed by 6 bases and 6 bases, with 19 bases remaining between them. The CDR3 bases are TGCAGTGCGCCGCTCGAGGGGACGTGGGATACGCAGTATTTT. As protein: CSAPLEGTWDTQYF.

At least ten counts were recorded for this clonotype. The genes are TRBV6-5 and TRBJ2-3; 9 bases match TRBD2. V gave up 0 bases and J gave up 2 bases; unmatched junction bases: 9. The germline gives CDR1 MNHEY, CDR2 SVGAGI. The CDR3 covers 18 residues. Here the CDR3 DNA reads TGTGCCAGCAGTTACTCGAGAGCCAGCGGGGGGTTCACAGATACGCAGTATTTT. It yields the protein CASSYSRASGGFTDTQYF.

This clonotype was observed many times. This chain links TRBV7-9 with TRBJ2-5, with D perhaps matching TRBD1 (5 bases). Trimming removed 4 bases from V and 5 bases from J, with 17 bases in between. The CDR3 consists of 15 residues. Germline V gene data show CDR1 as SEHNR and CDR2 as FQNEAQ (reference sequence). In DNA, the CDR3 is TGTGCCAGCAGCTCCGTTAGGACACTTAGGGAGACCCAGTACTTC. It codes for CASSSVRTLRETQYF.

This clonotype was counted ten times or more. CDR3 in amino acids: CSARDLRGTEAFF. The CDR3 bases are TGCAGTGCACGGGACCTCCGGGGAACTGAAGCTTTCTTT. This sequence joins TRBV20-1 and TRBJ1-1, with D perhaps TRBD1 (5 bases). V lost 6 bases and J 5 bases, leaving 16 bases between the germline ends. The CDR3 is 13 amino acids. Germline V lookup: CDR1 DFQATT, CDR2 SNEGSKA (reference sequence).

V gene TRBV29-1 combines with J gene TRBJ1-4; D might be TRBD1 (5 bases). V was trimmed by 6 bases and J by 5 bases, leaving 22 bases between them. The CDR3 is made up of 16 amino acids. CDR1 SQVTM and CDR2 ANQGSEA come from the germline V gene. The CDR3 DNA follows: TGCAGCGTGCCCCGGGACCGGCGAAGAGCAAATGAAAAACTGTTTTTT. Translated: CSVPRDRRRANEKLFF.

This clonotype has more than one count but fewer than ten. The genes are TRBV12-3 or TRBV12-4 and TRBJ1-4, with D hard to call. V gave up 6 bases and J gave up 7 bases, with 18 bases separating them. The CDR3 loop spans 15 amino acids. In DNA form, the CDR3 reads TGTGCCAGCAGACCGAACAGTCTCTTGGGTGAAAAACTGTTTTTT. It is translated as CASRPNSLLGEKLFF.

This clonotype was seen a handful of times. The V call is TRBV2, the J call TRBJ2-5; D is unresolved. The CDR3 length is 13 residues. Germline CDR1 reads SNHLY; CDR2 reads FYNNEI. Trimming removed 4 bases at V and 3 bases at J, with 9 bases between. This CDR3 reads CASSVRSKETQYF. The DNA for the CDR3 is TGTGCCAGCAGTGTACGTTCGAAAGAGACCCAGTACTTC.

The rearrangement links TRBV27 to TRBJ1-6; D not resolved. Trimming pared 2 bases from V and 7 bases from J, leaving 18 bases between. Per the germline V gene, CDR1 is MNHEY and CDR2 is SMNVEV (reference sequence). The CDR3 runs 17 residues. The CDR3 loop is CASSLLPPGRRNSPLHF. CDR3 bases: TGTGCCAGCAGTTTACTACCGCCCGGAAGAAGGAATTCACCCCTCCACTTT.

The chain uses TRBV20-1 and TRBJ1-6; no reliable D call. Germline values: CDR1 DFQATT, CDR2 SNEGSKA (reference sequence). There are 16 residues in the CDR3. Trimming cost V 1 base and J 0 bases, with 10 bases left between them. CDR3 sequence: CSARVNPSSYNSPLHF. CDR3 sequence (DNA): TGCAGTGCTAGAGTAAACCCGAGCTCCTATAATTCACCCCTCCACTTT.

The V and J genes are TRBV10-1 and TRBJ2-5, with D perhaps TRBD1 or TRBD2 (5 bases each). The V gene's germline CDR1 is WNHNN and CDR2 SYGVQD (reference sequence). The CDR3 runs 13 residues. V was clipped by 4 bases and J by 4 bases, with 10 bases between them. The CDR3 nucleotides read TGCGCCAGCAGTGCCAGAGGGGCAGAGACCCAGTACTTC. This encodes CASSARGAETQYF.

The rearrangement uses TRBV20-1 and TRBJ1-4; TRBD1 matches at 10 bases. Trimming removed 3 bases from V and 8 bases from J; junction bases left unmatched: 6. The germline V gene encodes CDR1 DFQATT and CDR2 SNEGSKA (reference sequence). The CDR3 length is 14 residues. CDR3 protein: CSARADRGNEKLFF. The CDR3 coding sequence is TGCAGTGCTAGGGCGGACAGGGGGAACGAAAAACTGTTTTTT.

This clonotype has a count of ten or more. The genes are TRBV29-1 and TRBJ2-3; possible D gene TRBD2, 5 bases. V was clipped by 6 bases and J by 4 bases, with 14 bases between them. Per the germline V gene, CDR1 is SQVTM and CDR2 is ANQGSEA. This CDR3 spans 13 amino acids. For the CDR3, the DNA is TGCAGCGTACAACTAGATCTGGCAGATACGCAGTATTTT. This encodes CSVQLDLADTQYF.